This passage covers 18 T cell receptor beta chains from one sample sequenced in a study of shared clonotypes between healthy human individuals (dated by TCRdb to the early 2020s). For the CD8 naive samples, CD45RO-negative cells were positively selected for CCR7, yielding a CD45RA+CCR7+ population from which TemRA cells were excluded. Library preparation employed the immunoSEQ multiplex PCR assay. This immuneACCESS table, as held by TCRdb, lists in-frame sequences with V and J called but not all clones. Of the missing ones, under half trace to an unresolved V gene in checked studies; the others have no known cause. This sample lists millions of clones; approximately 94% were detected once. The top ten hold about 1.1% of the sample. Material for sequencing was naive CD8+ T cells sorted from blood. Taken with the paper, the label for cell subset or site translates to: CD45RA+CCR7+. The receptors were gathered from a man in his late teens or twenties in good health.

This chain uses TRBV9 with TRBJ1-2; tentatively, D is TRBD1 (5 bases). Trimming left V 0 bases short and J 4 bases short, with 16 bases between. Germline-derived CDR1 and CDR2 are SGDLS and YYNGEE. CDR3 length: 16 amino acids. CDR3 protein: CASSVVGGGSVYGYTF. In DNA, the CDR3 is TGTGCCAGCAGCGTAGTGGGTGGGGGATCGGTCTATGGCTACACCTTC.

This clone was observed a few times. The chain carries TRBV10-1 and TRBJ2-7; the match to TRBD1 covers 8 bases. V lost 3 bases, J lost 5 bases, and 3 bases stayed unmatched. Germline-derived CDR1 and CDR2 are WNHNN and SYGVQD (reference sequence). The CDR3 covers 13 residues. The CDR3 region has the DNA TGCGCCAGCAGTGAAGAACAGGGGGACGAGCAGTACTTC. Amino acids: CASSEEQGDEQYF.

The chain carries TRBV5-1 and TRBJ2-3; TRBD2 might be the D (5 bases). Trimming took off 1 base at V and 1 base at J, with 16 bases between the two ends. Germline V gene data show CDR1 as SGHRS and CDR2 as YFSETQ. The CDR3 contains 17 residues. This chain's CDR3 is CASSLRGSTIGTDTQYF. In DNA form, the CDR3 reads TGCGCCAGCAGCTTGCGTGGGAGCACCATTGGCACAGATACGCAGTATTTT.

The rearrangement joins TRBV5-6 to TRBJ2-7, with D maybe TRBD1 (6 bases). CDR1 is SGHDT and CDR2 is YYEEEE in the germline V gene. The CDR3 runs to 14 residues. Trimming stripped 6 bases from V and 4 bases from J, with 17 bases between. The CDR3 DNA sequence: TGTGCCAGCAATAAGGGGGTGGCTGGGTACGAGCAGTACTTC. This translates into CASNKGVAGYEQYF.

The CDR3 loop reads CASSFGADHNEKLFF. The DNA for the CDR3 is TGTGCCAGCAGCTTTGGGGCGGACCATAATGAAAAACTGTTTTTT. The chain employs TRBV11-2 and TRBJ1-4; D is perhaps TRBD1 (5 bases). CDR1 is SGHAT and CDR2 is FQNNGV in the germline V gene. V lost 3 bases to trimming and J lost 4 bases, with 12 bases between them. This CDR3 has 15 amino acids.

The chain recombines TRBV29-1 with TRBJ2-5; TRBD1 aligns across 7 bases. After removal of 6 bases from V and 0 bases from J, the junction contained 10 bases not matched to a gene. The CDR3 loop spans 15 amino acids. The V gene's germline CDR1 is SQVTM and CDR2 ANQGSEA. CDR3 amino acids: CSVEPGQRYQETQYF. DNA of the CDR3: TGCAGCGTGGAACCGGGACAGCGGTACCAAGAGACCCAGTACTTC.

CDR3 in amino acids: CASSLFSPDRDQETQYF. The CDR3 coding sequence is TGTGCCAGCAGTTTATTTAGCCCCGACAGGGACCAAGAGACCCAGTACTTC. V and J are TRBV28 and TRBJ2-5; 7 nucleotides match TRBD1. The germline gives CDR1 MDHEN, CDR2 SYDVKM. This CDR3 contains 17 residues. J gave up 0 bases and V 1 base, and 8 bases lay outside the gene matches.

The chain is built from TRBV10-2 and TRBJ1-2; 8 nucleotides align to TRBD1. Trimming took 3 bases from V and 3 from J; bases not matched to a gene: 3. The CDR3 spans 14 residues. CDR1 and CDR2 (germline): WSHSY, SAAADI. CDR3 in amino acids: CASSDTGGYYGYTF. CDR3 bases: TGCGCCAGCAGTGACACAGGGGGGTACTATGGCTACACCTTC.

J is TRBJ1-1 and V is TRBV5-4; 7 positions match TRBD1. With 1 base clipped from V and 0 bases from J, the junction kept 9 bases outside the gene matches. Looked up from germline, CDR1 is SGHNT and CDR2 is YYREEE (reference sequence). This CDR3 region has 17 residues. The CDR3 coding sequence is TGTGCCAGCAGCTTGAGGCAGGGGGGACCGATGAACACTGAAGCTTTCTTT. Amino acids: CASSLRQGGPMNTEAFF.

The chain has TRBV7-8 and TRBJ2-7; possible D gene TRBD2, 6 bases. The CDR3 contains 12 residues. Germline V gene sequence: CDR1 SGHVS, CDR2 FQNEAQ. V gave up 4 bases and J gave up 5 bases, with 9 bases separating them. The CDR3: CASSWGEDEQYF. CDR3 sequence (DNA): TGTGCCAGCAGCTGGGGGGAGGACGAGCAGTACTTC.

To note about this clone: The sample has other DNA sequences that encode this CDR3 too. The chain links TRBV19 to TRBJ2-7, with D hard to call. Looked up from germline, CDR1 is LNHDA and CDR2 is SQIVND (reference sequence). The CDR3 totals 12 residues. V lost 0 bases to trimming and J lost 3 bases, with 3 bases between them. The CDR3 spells CASSIDDYEQYF. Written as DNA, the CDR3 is TGTGCCAGTAGTATAGATGACTACGAGCAGTACTTC.

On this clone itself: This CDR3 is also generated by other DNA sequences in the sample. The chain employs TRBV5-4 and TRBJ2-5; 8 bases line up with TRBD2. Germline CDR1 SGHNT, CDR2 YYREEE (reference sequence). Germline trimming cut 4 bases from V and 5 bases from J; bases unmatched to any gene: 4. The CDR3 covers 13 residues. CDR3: CASSPGLAETQYF. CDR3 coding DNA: TGTGCCAGCAGCCCCGGACTAGCCGAGACCCAGTACTTC.

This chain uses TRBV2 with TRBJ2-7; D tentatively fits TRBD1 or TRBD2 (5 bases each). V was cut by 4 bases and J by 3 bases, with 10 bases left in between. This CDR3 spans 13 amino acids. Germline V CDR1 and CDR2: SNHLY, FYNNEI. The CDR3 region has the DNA TGTGCCAGCAGTGGGGACCCCAACTACGAGCAGTACTTC. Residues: CASSGDPNYEQYF.

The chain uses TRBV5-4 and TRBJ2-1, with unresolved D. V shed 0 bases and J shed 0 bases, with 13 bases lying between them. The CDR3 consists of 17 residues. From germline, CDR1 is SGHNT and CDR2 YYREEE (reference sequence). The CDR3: CASSLEGRRNSYNEQFF. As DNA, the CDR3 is TGTGCCAGCAGCTTGGAGGGTCGGCGTAACTCCTACAATGAGCAGTTCTTC.

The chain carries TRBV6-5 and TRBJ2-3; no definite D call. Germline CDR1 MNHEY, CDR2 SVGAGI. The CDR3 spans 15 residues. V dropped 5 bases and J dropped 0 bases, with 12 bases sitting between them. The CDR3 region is CASSQQISSTDTQYF. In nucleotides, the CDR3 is TGTGCCAGCAGTCAGCAAATCTCTAGCACAGATACGCAGTATTTT.

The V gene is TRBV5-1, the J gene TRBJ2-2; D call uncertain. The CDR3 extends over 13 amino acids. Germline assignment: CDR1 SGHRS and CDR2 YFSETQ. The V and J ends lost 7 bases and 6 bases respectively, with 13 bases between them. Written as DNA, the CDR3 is TGCGCCAGCTCACTTCTAAACGCCGGGGAGCTGTTTTTT. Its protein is CASSLLNAGELFF.

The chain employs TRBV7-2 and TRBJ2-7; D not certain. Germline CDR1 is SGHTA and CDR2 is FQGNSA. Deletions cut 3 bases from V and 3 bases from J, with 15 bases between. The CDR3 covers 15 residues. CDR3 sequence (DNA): TGTGCCAGCAGCTTCTCGACACCGTCCCTCTACGAGCAGTACTTC. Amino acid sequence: CASSFSTPSLYEQYF. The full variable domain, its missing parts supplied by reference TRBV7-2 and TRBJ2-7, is GAGVSQSPSNKVTEKGKDVELRCDPISGHTALYWYRQSLGQGLEFLIYFQGNSAPDKSGLPSDRFSAERTGGSVSTLTIQRTQQEDSAVYLCASSFSTPSLYEQYFGPGTRLTVT.

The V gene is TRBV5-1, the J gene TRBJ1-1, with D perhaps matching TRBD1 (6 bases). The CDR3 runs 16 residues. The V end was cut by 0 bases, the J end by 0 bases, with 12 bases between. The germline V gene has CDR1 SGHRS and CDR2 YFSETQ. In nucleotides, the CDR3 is TGCGCCAGCAGCTTGGATCAGGGGCGCATGAACACTGAAGCTTTCTTT. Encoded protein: CASSLDQGRMNTEAFF. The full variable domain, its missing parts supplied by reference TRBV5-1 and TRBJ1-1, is KAGVTQTPRYLIKTRGQQVTLSCSPISGHRSVSWYQQTPGQGLQFLFEYFSETQRNKGNFPGRFSGRQFSNSRSEMNVSTLELGDSALYLCASSLDQGRMNTEAFFGQGTRLTVV.